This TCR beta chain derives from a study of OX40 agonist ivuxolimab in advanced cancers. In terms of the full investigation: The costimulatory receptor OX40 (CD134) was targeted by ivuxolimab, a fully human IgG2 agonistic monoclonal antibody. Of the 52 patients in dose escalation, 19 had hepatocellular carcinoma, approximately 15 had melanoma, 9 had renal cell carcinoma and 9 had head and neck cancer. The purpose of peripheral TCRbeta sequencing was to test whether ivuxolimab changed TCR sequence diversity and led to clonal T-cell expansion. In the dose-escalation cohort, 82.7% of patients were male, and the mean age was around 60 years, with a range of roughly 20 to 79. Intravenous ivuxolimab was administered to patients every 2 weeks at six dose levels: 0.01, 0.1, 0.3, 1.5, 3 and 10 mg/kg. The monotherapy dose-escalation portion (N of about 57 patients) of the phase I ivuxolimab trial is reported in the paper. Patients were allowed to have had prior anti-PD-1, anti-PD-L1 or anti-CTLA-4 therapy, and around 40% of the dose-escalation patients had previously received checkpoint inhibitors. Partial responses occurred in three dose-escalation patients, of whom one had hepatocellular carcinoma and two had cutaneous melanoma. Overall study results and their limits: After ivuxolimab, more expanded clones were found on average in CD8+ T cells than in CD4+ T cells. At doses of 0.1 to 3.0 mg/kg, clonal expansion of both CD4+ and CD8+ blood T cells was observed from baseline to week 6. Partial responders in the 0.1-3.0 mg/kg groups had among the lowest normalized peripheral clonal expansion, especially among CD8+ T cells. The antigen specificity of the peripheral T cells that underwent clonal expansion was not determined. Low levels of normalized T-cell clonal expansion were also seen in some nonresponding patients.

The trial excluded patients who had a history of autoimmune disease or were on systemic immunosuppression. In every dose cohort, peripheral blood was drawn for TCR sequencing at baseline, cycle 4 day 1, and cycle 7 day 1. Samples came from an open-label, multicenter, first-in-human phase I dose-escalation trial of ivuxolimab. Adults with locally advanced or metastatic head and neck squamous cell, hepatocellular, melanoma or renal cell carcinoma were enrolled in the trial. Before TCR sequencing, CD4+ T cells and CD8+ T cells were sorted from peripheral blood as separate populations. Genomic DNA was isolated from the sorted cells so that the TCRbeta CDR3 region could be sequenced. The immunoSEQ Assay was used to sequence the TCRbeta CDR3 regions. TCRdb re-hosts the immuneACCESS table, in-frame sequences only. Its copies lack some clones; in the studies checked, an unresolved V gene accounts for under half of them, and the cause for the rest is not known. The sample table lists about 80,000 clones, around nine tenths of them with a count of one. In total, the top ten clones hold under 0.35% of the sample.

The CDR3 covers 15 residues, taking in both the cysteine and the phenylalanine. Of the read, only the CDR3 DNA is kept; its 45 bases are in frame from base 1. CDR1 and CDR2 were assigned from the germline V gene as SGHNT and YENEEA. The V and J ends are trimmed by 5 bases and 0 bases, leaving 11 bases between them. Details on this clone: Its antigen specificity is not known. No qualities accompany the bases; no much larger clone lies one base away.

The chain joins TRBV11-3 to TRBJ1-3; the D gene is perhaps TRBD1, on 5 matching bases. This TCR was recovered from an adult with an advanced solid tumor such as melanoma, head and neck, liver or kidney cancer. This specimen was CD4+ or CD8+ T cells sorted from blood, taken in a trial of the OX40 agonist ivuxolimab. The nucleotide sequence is TGTGCCAGCAGCCTGGGACCTCTCTCTGGAAACACCATATATTTT. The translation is CASSLGPLSGNTIYF.